This T cell receptor beta chain was sequenced in a study of long-term antiretroviral therapy in people with HIV. Running of the v3.0 immunoSEQ assay took place at survey level. Using immunoSEQ multiplex PCR, the repertoire was profiled, and TCRdb retains in-frame clones only, with some absent. The repertoire has tens of thousands of clones, 95% of them found once; the top ten carry over 3%. Study findings and constraints: Clones that had undergone expansion before ART prevailed in the repertoire throughout all time points.

A word on this clone: The target antigen is unknown.

Specimen: unsorted PBMCs, collected 5.3 years after starting antiretroviral therapy. The receptor was isolated from a man in his fifties with HIV.

The DNA for the CDR3 is TGTGCCAGCAGTTTACAGGGGATCAATCAGCCCCAGCATTTT. Residues: CASSLQGINQPQHF. The rearrangement links TRBV6-1 to TRBJ1-5, with TRBD1 matching over 7 bases. The CDR3 covers 14 residues. The germline gives CDR1 MNHNS, CDR2 SASEGT. V was pared by 5 bases and J by 3 bases, with 4 bases of the junction left unmatched.